Listed here is a single T cell receptor beta chain. Its antigen is not known. The CDR3 spans 16 residues. CDR1 and CDR2 from the germline V gene are SGDLS and YYNGEE. The trim removed 0 bases at V and 5 bases at J, leaving 7 bases unmatched. This record belongs to a study of shared clonotypes between healthy human individuals. Study-level points and caveats: Relative to memory subsets, naive subsets generally showed larger estimated richness.

Assay: immunoSEQ multiplex PCR; the TCRdb copy retains only in-frame clones and omits some. The data hold just under 350,000 clones, with around four fifths observed a single time. The TCR comes from a man aged 30 to 39 in good health. This chain joins TRBV9 and TRBJ2-3, with 9 bases identical to TRBD2. The sequencing sample was made of memory CD4+ T cells sorted from blood. Subset specified: CD45RA-negative fraction. CDR3 nucleotide sequence: TGTGCCAGCAGCGTAGGTAGCGGGAGCGAGGGAGATACGCAGTATTTT. Protein: CASSVGSGSEGDTQYF.